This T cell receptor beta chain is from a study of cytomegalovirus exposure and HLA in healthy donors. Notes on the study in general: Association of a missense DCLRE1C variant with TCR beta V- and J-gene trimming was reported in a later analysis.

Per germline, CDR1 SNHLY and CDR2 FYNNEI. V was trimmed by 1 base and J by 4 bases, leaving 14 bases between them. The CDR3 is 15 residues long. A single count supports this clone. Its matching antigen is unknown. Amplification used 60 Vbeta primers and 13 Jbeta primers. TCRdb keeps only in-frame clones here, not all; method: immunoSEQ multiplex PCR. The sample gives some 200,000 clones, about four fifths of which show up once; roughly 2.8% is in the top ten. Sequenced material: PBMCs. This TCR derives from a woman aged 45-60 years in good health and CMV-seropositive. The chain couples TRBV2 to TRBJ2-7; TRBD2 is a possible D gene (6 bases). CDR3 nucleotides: TGTGCCAGCAGTGAAGGTGGAGGAGGGTTTTACGAGCAGTACTTC. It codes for CASSEGGGGFYEQYF.